This T cell receptor beta chain emerged from a study of CD8 T cells in Susac syndrome. The controls, all healthy donors, were matched for age and sex. Negative isolation was used for CD8+ and CD4+ T cells, and FACS enrichment was applied to TEMRA cells. V was clipped by 0 bases and J by 1 base, with 7 bases between them. Looked up from germline, CDR1 is SGHNT and CDR2 is YYREEE (reference sequence). The CDR3 consists of 14 residues. This clonotype was detected a few times. Random-hexamer reverse transcription was applied to about 0.45 to 1 ug RNA. The authors amplified TCR beta CDR3 across 54 Vbeta and 13 Jbeta using immunoSEQ multiplex PCR. TCRdb re-called the immunoSEQ multiplex PCR reads with MiXCR, one entry per CDR3 protein. The top ten hold 0.14% of the sample, which has around 150,000 distinct CDR3 sequences, 90% to 95% seen once.

The material sequenced was CD4+ T cells from PBMCs. The chain couples TRBV5-4 to TRBJ2-5, with D uncertain. The receptor was derived from a human donor in good health. The CDR3 DNA reads TGTGCCAGCAGCTTGGTATCTTCCCAAGAGACCCAGTACTTC. Its protein is CASSLVSSQETQYF.